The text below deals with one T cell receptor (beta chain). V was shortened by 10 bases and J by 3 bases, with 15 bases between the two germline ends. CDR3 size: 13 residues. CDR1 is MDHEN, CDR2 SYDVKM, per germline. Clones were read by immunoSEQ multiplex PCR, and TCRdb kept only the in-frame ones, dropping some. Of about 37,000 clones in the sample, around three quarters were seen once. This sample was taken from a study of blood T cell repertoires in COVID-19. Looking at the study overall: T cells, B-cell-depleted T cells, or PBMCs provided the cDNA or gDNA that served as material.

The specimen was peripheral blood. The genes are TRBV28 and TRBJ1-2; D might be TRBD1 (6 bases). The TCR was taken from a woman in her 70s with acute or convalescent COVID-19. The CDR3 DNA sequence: TGTGCCAAGAAGCAACAGGGAGACTATGGCTACACCTTC. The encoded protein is CAKKQQGDYGYTF.